This is a list of T cell receptor beta chains from one sample in a study of technical replicates of blood from a handful of donors. This table comes from immunoSEQ multiplex PCR, and its TCRdb copy is limited to in-frame clones, with some not included. The data show some 91,000 clones, approximately 96% seen once. Sequenced sample: T cells isolated from PBMCs. These receptors originate from a human donor in good health. The CDR3 runs from the conserved cysteine through the conserved F or W. A D gene is named only where the DNA matches it firmly. Part of the rows lack a size; the others show once, few, many or a class for expanded clones.

TGTGCCAGCATCATAACAGGGGGCGGCAATCAGCCCCAGCATTTT,CASIITGGGNQPQHF,NA,TRBJ1-5,TRBV6-5,TRBD1
TGCGCCAGCAGCCAATTATTAACCAGTTCCTACGAGCAGTACTTC,CASSQLLTSSYEQYF,NA,TRBJ2-7,TRBV4-1,NA
TGTGCCGGATCGTCGGGACAGAATAATTCACCCCTCCACTTT,CAGSSGQNNSPLHF,NA,TRBJ1-6,TRBV5-4,TRBD1
TGTGCCAGCAGCATTGGACAGTCACTCGACCACGAGCAGTACTTC,CASSIGQSLDHEQYF,NA,TRBJ2-7,TRBV21-1,NA
TGTGCCAGCAGCAAAACACAAATGGAAAAACTGTTTTTT,CASSKTQMEKLFF,NA,TRBJ1-4,TRBV7-9,NA
TGCAGTGCTTACAGGGGGGACGAGCAGTACTTC,CSAYRGDEQYF,NA,TRBJ2-7,TRBV20-1,TRBD1
TGCGCCAGCAGCCAAGAACGGTCAAATCAGCCCCAGCATTTT,CASSQERSNQPQHF,once,TRBJ1-5,TRBV4-1,NA
TGCGCCAGCAGCGTGGACAGGGAAAAGCTGTTTTTT,CASSVDREKLFF,NA,TRBJ2-2,TRBV5-1,TRBD1
TGTGCCAGCCATCCCGGGGGACAGGGTAACACTGAAGCTTTCTTT,CASHPGGQGNTEAFF,once,TRBJ1-1,TRBV6-5,TRBD1
TGTGCCAGCAGTGAACTCGAACGTTGGACAGGGTGGGGCTACACCTTC,CASSELERWTGWGYTF,NA,TRBJ1-2,TRBV6-1,TRBD1
TGTGCCAGCGAGTCGGGACAGATCACCTATGGCTACACCTTC,CASESGQITYGYTF,NA,TRBJ1-2,TRBV6-1,TRBD1
TGTGCCAGCAGTGAAGCAATTAGTTCGGGTAATAAAGAGACCCAGTACTTC,CASSEAISSGNKETQYF,NA,TRBJ2-5,TRBV6-1,NA
TGTGCCAGCAGCTTGGGAGAGCAGCCCCAGCATTTT,CASSLGEQPQHF,NA,TRBJ1-5,TRBV5-6,NA
TGTGCCAGCAGCTCTCTCGCGGGGGGGCGAAATGAGCAGTTCTTC,CASSSLAGGRNEQFF,NA,TRBJ2-1,TRBV11-3,TRBD2
TGTGCCAGCAGCGCGCAGACAGGGGGCGCGGGCTACACCTTC,CASSAQTGGAGYTF,NA,TRBJ1-2,TRBV6-1,TRBD1
TGCGCCAGCAGTCCTACAGGGGCGATCTACAATGAGCAGTTCTTC,CASSPTGAIYNEQFF,once,TRBJ2-1,TRBV4-1,TRBD1
TGTGCCAGCTCACCGAGGAGGGGAAGGGACAATGAGCAGTTCTTC,CASSPRRGRDNEQFF,NA,TRBJ2-1,TRBV18,NA
TGTGCCAGCAGTCCGACAGGGGGGGTCTACGAGCAGTACTTC,CASSPTGGVYEQYF,NA,TRBJ2-7,TRBV27,TRBD1
TGTGCCAGCACACCATTACTCGCCTACAATGAGCAGTTCTTC,CASTPLLAYNEQFF,NA,TRBJ2-1,TRBV27,NA
TGTGCCAGCAGCATCTCTTCAGGGGGCTCTGGAAACACCATATATTTT,CASSISSGGSGNTIYF,NA,TRBJ1-3,TRBV7-6,TRBD1
TGTGCCAGCTCACCGGGACAGGGGGACGAGCAGTACTTC,CASSPGQGDEQYF,once,TRBJ2-7,TRBV18,TRBD1
TGTGCCAGCAGCTTGGGGCAGGGGTCCGATACGCAGTATTTT,CASSLGQGSDTQYF,NA,TRBJ2-3,TRBV7-9,NA
TGTGCCAGCAGCCCGGTAGCGGGCGAGGATACGCAGTATTTT,CASSPVAGEDTQYF,NA,TRBJ2-3,TRBV4-2,TRBD2
TGTGCCAGCAGTTGGCTAGCGGGGGAAGAGACCCAGTACTTC,CASSWLAGEETQYF,NA,TRBJ2-5,TRBV7-6,TRBD2
TGTGCCAGCTCAAGGTCCAGGGCCCCCGGGGAGCTGTTTTTT,CASSRSRAPGELFF,once,TRBJ2-2,TRBV18,NA
TGTGCCAGCAGCTTAGAGGCCGGCGGGGGGCCCTACGAGCAGTACTTC,CASSLEAGGGPYEQYF,NA,TRBJ2-7,TRBV7-6,TRBD2
TGTGCCAGCAGCCCGGACAGGGGCGCGCCCACTGAAGCTTTCTTT,CASSPDRGAPTEAFF,NA,TRBJ1-1,TRBV5-5,TRBD1
TGTGCCAGCAGTGTACAGGGGGGGGTCGAAGCTTTCTTT,CASSVQGGVEAFF,NA,TRBJ1-1,TRBV28,TRBD1
TGTGCCAGCAGCTTGGGCGGTGAGCAGTTCTTC,CASSLGGEQFF,NA,TRBJ2-1,TRBV5-4,NA
TGTGCCAGCAGCCTCCAGGGGGTAAGCACAGATACGCAGTATTTT,CASSLQGVSTDTQYF,NA,TRBJ2-3,TRBV6-6,TRBD1
TGTGCCAGCAGCCAAGAACCTCCGGGACAGGGGTTAGATACGCAGTATTTT,CASSQEPPGQGLDTQYF,NA,TRBJ2-3,TRBV4-2,TRBD1
TGTGCCAGCAGCTTCATTAAGACAGACACTGAAGCTTTCTTT,CASSFIKTDTEAFF,NA,TRBJ1-1,TRBV11-1,NA
TGTGCCAGCAGCTTGGTCGAGAGCTCCTACAATGAGCAGTTCTTC,CASSLVESSYNEQFF,NA,TRBJ2-1,TRBV5-4,NA
TGTGCCAGCAGAGGTCAGGGGACAGCCTACGAGCAGTACTTC,CASRGQGTAYEQYF,once,TRBJ2-7,TRBV28,TRBD1
TGCAGCGTTGATGGGACAGGGGGTGAAGCCAAAAACATTCAGTACTTC,CSVDGTGGEAKNIQYF,NA,TRBJ2-4,TRBV29-1,TRBD1
TGTGCCAGCAGCCGTACCCGCGGGGCGAGCTACGAGCAGTACTTC,CASSRTRGASYEQYF,NA,TRBJ2-7,TRBV7-8,NA
TGTGCCAGCAGCCCTCCTGCGAGGGAAGATACGCAGTATTTT,CASSPPAREDTQYF,NA,TRBJ2-3,TRBV11-3,NA
TGTGCCAGCAGCTCCCCGACTAGCGGGGGGAATACGCAGTATTTT,CASSSPTSGGNTQYF,NA,TRBJ2-3,TRBV7-3,TRBD2
TGTGCCAGCAGTGAACGTGGGGGCAGCACAGATACGCAGTATTTT,CASSERGGSTDTQYF,NA,TRBJ2-3,TRBV25-1,NA
TGTGCCAGTAGTATGGGGCTTGAAGCTTTCTTT,CASSMGLEAFF,NA,TRBJ1-1,TRBV19,NA